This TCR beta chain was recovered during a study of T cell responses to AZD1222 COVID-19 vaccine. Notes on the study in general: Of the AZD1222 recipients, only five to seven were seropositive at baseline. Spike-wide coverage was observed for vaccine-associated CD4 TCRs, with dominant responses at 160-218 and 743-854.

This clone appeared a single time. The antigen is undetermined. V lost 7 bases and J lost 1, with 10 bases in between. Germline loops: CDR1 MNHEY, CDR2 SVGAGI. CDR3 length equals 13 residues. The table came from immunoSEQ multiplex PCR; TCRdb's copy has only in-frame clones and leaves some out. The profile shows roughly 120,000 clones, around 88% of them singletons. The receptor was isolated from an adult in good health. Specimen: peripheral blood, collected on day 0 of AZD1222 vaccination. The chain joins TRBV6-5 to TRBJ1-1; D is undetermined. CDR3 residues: CASKGNENTEAFF. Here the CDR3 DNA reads TGTGCCAGCAAAGGCAATGAGAACACTGAAGCTTTCTTT.